The rows below give T cell receptor beta chains drawn from one sample of a study of T-cell memory formation after mild COVID-19. TCRdb recomputed calls from the 5' RACE reads with MiXCR, one row per CDR3 protein. The table lists tens of thousands of distinct CDR3 sequences, about 7% of them singletons. Sequencing was carried out using PBMCs or a T cell subset sorted from them (not recorded which). The source of these receptors is a man aged 18-30 years who had mild COVID-19 (a few samples of this study predate the infection). Cell type and time point are not known. The CDR3 runs from the conserved cysteine through the conserved F or W. Each record gives: V gene, D gene, J gene, CDR3 protein. D genes are given only for firm matches.

TRBV10-3,NA,TRBJ2-3,CAISKTGGGSTDTQYF
TRBV6-5,TRBD1,TRBJ1-2,CASSAPGTGGLGYTF
TRBV29-1,NA,TRBJ2-2,CSGWTITGELFF
TRBV29-1,TRBD1,TRBJ1-5,CSVSGQGYNQPQHF
TRBV12-3/TRBV12-4,NA,TRBJ2-2,CASSFGRVGELFF
TRBV19,NA,TRBJ1-5,CASTRAAQPQHF
TRBV7-9,NA,TRBJ1-6,CASSYEQGSPLHF
TRBV19,TRBD1,TRBJ1-4,CASSTDRSANEKLFF
TRBV7-6,TRBD2,TRBJ2-2,CASSLSRLAGNTGELFF
TRBV7-9,TRBD2,TRBJ2-5,CASSTSGSQETQYF
TRBV3-1,NA,TRBJ2-2,CASTAGVVAGELFF
TRBV7-8,NA,TRBJ1-1,CASSLEGRGGTEAFF
TRBV5-8,NA,TRBJ2-3,CASSLYQGGQYF
TRBV5-1,TRBD2,TRBJ2-1,CASSLKLAGPSSYNEQFF
TRBV10-2,NA,TRBJ2-7,CASSEWRGVEDEQYF
TRBV7-2,NA,TRBJ1-5,CASSLEGSSNQPQHF
TRBV11-2,NA,TRBJ2-3,CASSLDGIVQYF
TRBV3-1,TRBD2,TRBJ2-1,CASSQPWGGGQHEQFF
TRBV20-1,TRBD1,TRBJ2-1,CSASRTGVDEQFF
TRBV5-1,NA,TRBJ1-2,CASSSGGVQVMDGYTF
TRBV7-9,NA,TRBJ2-3,CATLGWGVDTQYF
TRBV14,NA,TRBJ2-3,CASSPFGDTQYF
TRBV7-2,NA,TRBJ2-3,CASSLGVEARGTQYF
TRBV12-3/TRBV12-4,NA,TRBJ2-1,CASRGGGENYNEQFF
TRBV20-1,NA,TRBJ1-2,CSASAGPDGYTF
TRBV4-3,NA,TRBJ2-1,CASSQDLYGGRGNEQFF
TRBV6-2/TRBV6-3,NA,TRBJ1-5,CASSYGDPHQPQHF
TRBV5-1,NA,TRBJ2-3,CASSLGPSDTQYF
TRBV4-3,TRBD1,TRBJ2-5,CASSPGTGEATQYF
TRBV6-6,NA,TRBJ1-1,CASKDRTQLMNTEAFF
TRBV5-1,TRBD1,TRBJ2-1,CASSSLTGKVEQFF
TRBV20-1,TRBD1,TRBJ1-5,CSAKDRAQPQHF
TRBV7-2,NA,TRBJ1-3,CASGRDRFSGNTIYF
TRBV4-3,NA,TRBJ2-3,CASSQRLADTQYF
TRBV14,NA,TRBJ2-1,CASSSGEGYGEQFF
TRBV20-1,NA,TRBJ1-1,CSAFPGRSNTEAFF
TRBV24-1,NA,TRBJ2-2,CATSGETSTGELFF
TRBV9,NA,TRBJ2-5,CASSVAQGQTWETQYF
TRBV5-1,NA,TRBJ2-7,CASSFGPEAVYEQYF
TRBV10-3,NA,TRBJ1-2,CAISVSGYGYTF
TRBV12-3/TRBV12-4,NA,TRBJ2-1,CASSTQGPGNEQFF
TRBV7-9,NA,TRBJ2-5,CASSLRPRETQYF
TRBV7-3,TRBD2,TRBJ2-5,CASSLSSGGLEEETQYF
TRBV20-1,NA,TRBJ2-7,CSARDRRTSYEQYF
TRBV29-1,TRBD2,TRBJ2-5,CSVFSGVGETQYF
TRBV5-1,TRBD1,TRBJ1-1,CASSLRGGSNTEAFF
TRBV12-3/TRBV12-4,NA,TRBJ2-5,CASSPTQGETQYF
TRBV6-5,TRBD1,TRBJ1-6,CASSYGDRTIF
TRBV5-1,NA,TRBJ2-7,CASSLDGTSYSYEQYF
TRBV6-2/TRBV6-3,NA,TRBJ1-5,CASSPEREPQHF
TRBV20-1,TRBD2,TRBJ2-3,CSAAGASGSATDTQYF
TRBV5-6,NA,TRBJ1-3,CASSLFGLTGNTIYF
TRBV18,TRBD2,TRBJ2-5,CASSLSGGAQETQYF
TRBV7-9,NA,TRBJ1-1,CASSYRVRTEAFF
TRBV7-8,NA,TRBJ2-1,CASSLVGAVLNEQFF
TRBV7-3,NA,TRBJ2-2,CASSEEGTGELFF
TRBV4-1,TRBD2,TRBJ2-2,CASRRSGGRSNTGELFF
TRBV5-1,TRBD2,TRBJ2-1,CASSLTGTSGGHNEQFF
TRBV5-5,NA,TRBJ1-4,CASRGGATNEKLFF
TRBV29-1,NA,TRBJ1-2,CSARPGLLF